This T cell receptor (beta chain) was observed in a study of blood T cells in healthy people across ages. A second PCR, run for about 6 to 11 cycles, used a sample-barcoded 5' primer plus a J-beta primer mix. TCRdb used MiXCR to reprocess the 5' RACE reads, holding one entry per CDR3 protein. The sample comprises around 1,000,000 distinct CDR3 sequences, 25% of which are singletons, and 0.65% to 0.75% rests with the top ten. This clonotype was picked up one time. Aged roughly 6 to 95, donors were systemically healthy Caucasians from Russia. Trimming took 5 bases from V and 8 from J, leaving 11 bases between them. Germline V gene lookup returns CDR1 SGHKS and CDR2 YYEKEE (reference sequence). The CDR3 sequence is 12 residues long. A further study also used this sample, focusing on T cells of mothers and their children.

The TCR comes from a girl aged 2-9 years in good health. V gene TRBV5-5 combines with J gene TRBJ2-1; D is unclear. The sequenced sample consisted of blood. The DNA for the CDR3 is TGTGCCAGCAGAGGCTTTGGCGATGAGCAGTTCTTC. It encodes CASRGFGDEQFF.